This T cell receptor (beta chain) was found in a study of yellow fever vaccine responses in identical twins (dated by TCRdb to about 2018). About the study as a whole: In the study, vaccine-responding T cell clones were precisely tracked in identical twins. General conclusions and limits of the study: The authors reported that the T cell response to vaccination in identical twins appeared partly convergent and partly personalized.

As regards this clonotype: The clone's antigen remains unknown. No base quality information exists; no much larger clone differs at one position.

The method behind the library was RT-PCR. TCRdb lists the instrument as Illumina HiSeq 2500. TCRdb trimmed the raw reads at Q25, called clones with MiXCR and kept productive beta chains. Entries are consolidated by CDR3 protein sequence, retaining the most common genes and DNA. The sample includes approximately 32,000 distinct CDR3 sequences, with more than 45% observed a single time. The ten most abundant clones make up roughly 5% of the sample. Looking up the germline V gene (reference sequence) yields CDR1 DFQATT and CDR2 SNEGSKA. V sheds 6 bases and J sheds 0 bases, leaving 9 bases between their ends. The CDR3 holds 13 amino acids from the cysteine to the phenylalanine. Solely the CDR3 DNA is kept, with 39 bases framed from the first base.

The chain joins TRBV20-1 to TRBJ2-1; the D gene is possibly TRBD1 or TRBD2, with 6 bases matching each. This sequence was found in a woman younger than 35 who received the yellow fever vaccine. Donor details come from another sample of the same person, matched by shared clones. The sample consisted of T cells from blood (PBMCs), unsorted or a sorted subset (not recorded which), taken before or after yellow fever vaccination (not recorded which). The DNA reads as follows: TGCAGTGCCGGGGGCCACTCCTACAATGAGCAGTTCTTC. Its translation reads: CSAGGHSYNEQFF.